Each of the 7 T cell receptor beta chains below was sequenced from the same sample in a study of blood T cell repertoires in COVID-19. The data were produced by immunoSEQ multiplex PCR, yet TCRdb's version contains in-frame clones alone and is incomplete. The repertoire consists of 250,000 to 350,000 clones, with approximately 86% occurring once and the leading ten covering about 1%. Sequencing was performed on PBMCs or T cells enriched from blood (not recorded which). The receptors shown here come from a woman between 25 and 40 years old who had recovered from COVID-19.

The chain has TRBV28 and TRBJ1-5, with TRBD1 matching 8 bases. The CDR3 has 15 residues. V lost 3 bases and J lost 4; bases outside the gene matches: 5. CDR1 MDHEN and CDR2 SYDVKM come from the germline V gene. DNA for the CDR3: TGTGCCAGCAGTTTCTCCGGGACAGGTAATCAGCCCCAGCATTTT. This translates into CASSFSGTGNQPQHF. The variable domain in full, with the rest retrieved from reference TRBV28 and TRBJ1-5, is DVKVTQSSRYLVKRTGEKVFLECVQDMDHENMFWYRQDPGLGLRLIYFSYDVKMKEKGDIPEGYSVSREKKERFSLILESASTNQTSMYLCASSFSGTGNQPQHFGDGTRLSIL.

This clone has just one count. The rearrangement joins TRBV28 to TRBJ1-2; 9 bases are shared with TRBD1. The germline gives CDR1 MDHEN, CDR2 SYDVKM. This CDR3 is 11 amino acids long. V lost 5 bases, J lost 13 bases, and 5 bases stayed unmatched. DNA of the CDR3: TGTGCCAGCAGTCGGGGACAGGGAACCACCTTC. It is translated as CASSRGQGTTF.

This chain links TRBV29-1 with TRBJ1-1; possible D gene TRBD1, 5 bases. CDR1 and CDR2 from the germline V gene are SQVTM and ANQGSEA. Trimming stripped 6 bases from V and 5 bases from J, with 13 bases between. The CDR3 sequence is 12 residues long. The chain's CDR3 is CSVSSGVTEAFF. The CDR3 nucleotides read TGCAGCGTCTCTTCGGGGGTTACTGAAGCTTTCTTT.

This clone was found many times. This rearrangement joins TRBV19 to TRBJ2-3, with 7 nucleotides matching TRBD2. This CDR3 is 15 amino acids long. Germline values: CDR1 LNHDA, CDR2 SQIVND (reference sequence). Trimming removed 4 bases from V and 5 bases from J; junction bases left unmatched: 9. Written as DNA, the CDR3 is TGTGCCAGTAGTACACCAGGGAGGGGTGGAGATACGCAGTATTTT. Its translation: CASSTPGRGGDTQYF.

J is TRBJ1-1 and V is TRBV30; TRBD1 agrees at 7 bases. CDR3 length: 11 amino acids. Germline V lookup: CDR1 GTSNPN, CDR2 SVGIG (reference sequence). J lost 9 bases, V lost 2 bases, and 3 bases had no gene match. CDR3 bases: TGTGCCTGGAGTTCAGGGGGGAAAGCTTTCTTT. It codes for CAWSSGGKAFF.

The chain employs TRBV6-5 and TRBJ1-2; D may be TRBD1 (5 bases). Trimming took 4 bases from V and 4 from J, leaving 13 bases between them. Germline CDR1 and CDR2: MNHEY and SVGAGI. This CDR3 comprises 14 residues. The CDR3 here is CASSSEQDFYGYTF. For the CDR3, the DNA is TGTGCCAGCAGTTCCGAACAGGATTTCTATGGCTACACCTTC.

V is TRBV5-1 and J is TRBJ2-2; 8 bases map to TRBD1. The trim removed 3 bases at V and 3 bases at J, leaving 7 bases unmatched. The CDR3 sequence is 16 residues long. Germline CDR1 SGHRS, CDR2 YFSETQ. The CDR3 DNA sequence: TGCGCCAGCAGCTATGGGACAGGACATTACACCGGGGAGCTGTTTTTT. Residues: CASSYGTGHYTGELFF. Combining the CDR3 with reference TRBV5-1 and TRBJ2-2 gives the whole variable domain KAGVTQTPRYLIKTRGQQVTLSCSPISGHRSVSWYQQTPGQGLQFLFEYFSETQRNKGNFPGRFSGRQFSNSRSEMNVSTLELGDSALYLCASSYGTGHYTGELFFGEGSRLTVL.